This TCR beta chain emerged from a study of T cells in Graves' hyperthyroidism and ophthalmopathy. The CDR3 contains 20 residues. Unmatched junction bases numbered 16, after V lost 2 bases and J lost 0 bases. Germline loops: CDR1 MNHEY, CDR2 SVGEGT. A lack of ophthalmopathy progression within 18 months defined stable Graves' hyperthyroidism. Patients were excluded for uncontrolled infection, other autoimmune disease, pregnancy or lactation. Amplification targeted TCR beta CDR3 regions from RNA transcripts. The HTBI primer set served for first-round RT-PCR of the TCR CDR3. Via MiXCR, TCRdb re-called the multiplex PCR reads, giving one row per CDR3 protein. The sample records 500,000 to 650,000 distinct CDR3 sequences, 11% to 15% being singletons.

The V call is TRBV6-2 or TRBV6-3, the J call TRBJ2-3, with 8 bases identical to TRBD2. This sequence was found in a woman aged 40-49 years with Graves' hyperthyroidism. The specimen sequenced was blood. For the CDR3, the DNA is TGTGCCAGCAGTTACGGCGGCGGCTTCTTGGGACTAGGGAGCACAGATACGCAGTATTTT. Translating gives CASSYGGGFLGLGSTDTQYF.